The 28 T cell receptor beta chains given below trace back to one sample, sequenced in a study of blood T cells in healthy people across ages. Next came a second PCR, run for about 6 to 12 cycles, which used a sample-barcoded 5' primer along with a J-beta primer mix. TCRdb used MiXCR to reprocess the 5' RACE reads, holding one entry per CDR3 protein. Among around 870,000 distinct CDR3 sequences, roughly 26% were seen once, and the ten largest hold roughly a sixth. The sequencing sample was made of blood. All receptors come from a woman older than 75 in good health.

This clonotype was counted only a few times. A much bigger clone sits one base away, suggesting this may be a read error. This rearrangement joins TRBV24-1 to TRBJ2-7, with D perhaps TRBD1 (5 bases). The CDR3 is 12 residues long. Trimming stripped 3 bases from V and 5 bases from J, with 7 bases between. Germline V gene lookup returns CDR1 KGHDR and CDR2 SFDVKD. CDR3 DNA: TGTGCCACCAGTGATGCGGACAACGAGCAGTACTTC. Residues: CATSDADNEQYF.

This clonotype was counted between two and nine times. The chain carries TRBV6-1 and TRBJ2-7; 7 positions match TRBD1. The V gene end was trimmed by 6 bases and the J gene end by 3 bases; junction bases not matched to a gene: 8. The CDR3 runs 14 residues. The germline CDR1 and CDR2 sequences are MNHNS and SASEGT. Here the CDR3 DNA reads TGTGCCAGCAGCCCGGGACAGATCAACTACGAGCAGTACTTC. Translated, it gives CASSPGQINYEQYF.

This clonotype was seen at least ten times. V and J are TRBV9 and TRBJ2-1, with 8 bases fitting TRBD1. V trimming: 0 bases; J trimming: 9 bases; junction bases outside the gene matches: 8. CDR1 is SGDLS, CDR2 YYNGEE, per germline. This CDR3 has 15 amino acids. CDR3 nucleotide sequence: TGTGCCAGCAGCGTAGACGGGCAGGGGGCTGGTGAGCAGTTCTTC. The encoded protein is CASSVDGQGAGEQFF.

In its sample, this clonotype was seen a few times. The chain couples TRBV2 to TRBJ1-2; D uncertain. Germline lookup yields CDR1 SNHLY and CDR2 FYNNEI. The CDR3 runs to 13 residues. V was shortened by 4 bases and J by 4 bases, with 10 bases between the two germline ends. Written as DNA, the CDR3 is TGTGCCAGCAGTGTTCAGGCTGCCTATGGCTACACCTTC. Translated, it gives CASSVQAAYGYTF. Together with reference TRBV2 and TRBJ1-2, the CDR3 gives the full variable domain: EPEVTQTPSHQVTQMGQEVILRCVPISNHLYFYWYRQILGQKVEFLVSFYNNEISEKSEIFDDQFSVERPDGSNFTLKIRSTKLEDSAMYFCASSVQAAYGYTFGSGTRLTVV.

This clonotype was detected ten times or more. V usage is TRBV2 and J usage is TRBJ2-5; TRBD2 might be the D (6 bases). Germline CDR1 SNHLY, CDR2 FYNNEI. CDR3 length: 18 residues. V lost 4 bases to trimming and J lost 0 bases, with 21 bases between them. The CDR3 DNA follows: TGTGCCAGCAGTGTAGTTCGGATCGGGCGGGGCCACCAAGAGACCCAGTACTTC. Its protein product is CASSVVRIGRGHQETQYF.

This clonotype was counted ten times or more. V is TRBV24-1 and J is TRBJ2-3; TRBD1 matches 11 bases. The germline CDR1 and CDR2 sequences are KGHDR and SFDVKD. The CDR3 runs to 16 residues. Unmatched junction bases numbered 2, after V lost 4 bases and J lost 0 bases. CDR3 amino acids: CATSEGTGGSTDTQYF. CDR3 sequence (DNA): TGTGCCACCAGTGAGGGGACAGGGGGGAGCACAGATACGCAGTATTTT.

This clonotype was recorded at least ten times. DNA for the CDR3: TGTGCCAGCAGCGTAGAGGCATTGGGGACCGAGGGAGATACGCAGTATTTT. It is translated as CASSVEALGTEGDTQYF. The chain recombines TRBV9 with TRBJ2-3; D possibly matches TRBD1 or TRBD2 (5 bases each). The CDR3 length is 17 residues. The V and J ends lost 0 bases and 5 bases respectively, with 19 bases between them. The V gene's germline CDR1 is SGDLS and CDR2 YYNGEE.

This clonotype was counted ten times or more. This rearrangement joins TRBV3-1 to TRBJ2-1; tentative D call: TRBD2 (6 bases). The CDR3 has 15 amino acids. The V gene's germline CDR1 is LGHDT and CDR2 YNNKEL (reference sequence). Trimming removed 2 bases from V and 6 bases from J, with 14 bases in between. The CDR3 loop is CASSQSGTRPNEQFF. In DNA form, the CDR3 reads TGTGCCAGCAGCCAAAGTGGGACTCGCCCCAATGAGCAGTTCTTC.

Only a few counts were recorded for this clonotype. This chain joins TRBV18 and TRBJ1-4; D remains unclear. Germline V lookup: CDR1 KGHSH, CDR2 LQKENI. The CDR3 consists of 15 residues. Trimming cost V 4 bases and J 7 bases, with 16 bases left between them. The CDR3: CASSQTIGLGEKLFF. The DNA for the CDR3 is TGTGCCAGCTCACAAACTATCGGACTTGGTGAAAAACTGTTTTTT.

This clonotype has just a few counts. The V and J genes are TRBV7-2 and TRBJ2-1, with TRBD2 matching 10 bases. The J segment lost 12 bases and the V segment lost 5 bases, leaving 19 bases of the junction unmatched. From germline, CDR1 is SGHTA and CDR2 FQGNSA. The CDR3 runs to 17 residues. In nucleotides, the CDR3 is TGTGCCAGCAGCCCTACTGGAGGGACTAGCGTATTACGGGTGCAGTTCTTC. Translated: CASSPTGGTSVLRVQFF. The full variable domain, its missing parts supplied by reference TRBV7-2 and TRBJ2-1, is GAGVSQSPSNKVTEKGKDVELRCDPISGHTALYWYRQSLGQGLEFLIYFQGNSAPDKSGLPSDRFSAERTGGSVSTLTIQRTQQEDSAVYLCASSPTGGTSVLRVQFFGPGTRLTVL.

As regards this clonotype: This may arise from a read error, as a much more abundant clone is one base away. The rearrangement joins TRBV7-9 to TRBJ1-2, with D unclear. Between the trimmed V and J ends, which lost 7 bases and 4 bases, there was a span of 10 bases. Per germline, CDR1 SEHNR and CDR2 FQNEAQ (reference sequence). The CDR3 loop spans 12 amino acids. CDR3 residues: CASTEAVYGYTF. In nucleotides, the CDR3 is TGTGCCAGCACTGAGGCGGTCTATGGCTACACCTTC.

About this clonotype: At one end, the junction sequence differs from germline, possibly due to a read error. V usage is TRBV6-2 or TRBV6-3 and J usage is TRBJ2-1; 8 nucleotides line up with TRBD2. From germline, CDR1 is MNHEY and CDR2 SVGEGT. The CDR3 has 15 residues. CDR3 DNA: TGTGCCAGCTTCCCGGGGGGGGTCAGGGTCAATGAGCAGTTGTTC. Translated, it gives CASFPGGVRVNEQLF.

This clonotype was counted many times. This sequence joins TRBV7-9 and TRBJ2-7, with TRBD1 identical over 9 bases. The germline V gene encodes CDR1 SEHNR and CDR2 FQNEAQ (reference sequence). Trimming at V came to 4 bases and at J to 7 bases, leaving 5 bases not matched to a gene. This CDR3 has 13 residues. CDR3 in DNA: TGTGCCAGCAGCTCGGGGACAGGGAGAGAGCAGTACTTC. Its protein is CASSSGTGREQYF.

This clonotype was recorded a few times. The CDR3 nucleotides read TGTGCCAGCAGCCAAGGCCTTAGCTCCTACAATGAGCAGTACTTC. Translation: CASSQGLSSYNEQYF. This chain links TRBV14 with TRBJ2-1; D is unresolved. The tail of the sequence fits TRBJ2-7 better, so the J call may be wrong. Germline V gene data show CDR1 as SGHDN and CDR2 as FVKESK. The CDR3 is 15 amino acids.

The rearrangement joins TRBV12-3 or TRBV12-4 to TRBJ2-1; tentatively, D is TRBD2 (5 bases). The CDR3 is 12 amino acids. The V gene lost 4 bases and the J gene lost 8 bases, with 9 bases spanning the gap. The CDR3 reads CASSSTRYEQFF. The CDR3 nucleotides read TGTGCCAGCAGTTCAACTAGATATGAGCAGTTCTTC.

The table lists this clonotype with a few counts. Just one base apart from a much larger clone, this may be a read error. This CDR3 is CASGRTSGFYSGANVLTF. The CDR3 DNA reads TGTGCCAGCGGCCGGACTAGCGGCTTTTACTCTGGGGCCAACGTCCTGACTTTC. The V call is TRBV6-2 or TRBV6-3, the J call TRBJ2-6; 10 bases line up with TRBD2. In germline, CDR1 is MNHEY, CDR2 SVGEGT. V was clipped by 8 bases and J by 0 bases; unmatched bases: 10. This CDR3 contains 18 residues.

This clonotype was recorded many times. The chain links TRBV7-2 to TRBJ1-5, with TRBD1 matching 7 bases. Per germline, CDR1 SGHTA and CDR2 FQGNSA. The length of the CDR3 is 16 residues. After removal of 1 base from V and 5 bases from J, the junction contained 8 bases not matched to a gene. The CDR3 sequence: CASSLEYRGSDQPQHF. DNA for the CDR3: TGTGCCAGCAGCTTAGAGTACAGGGGATCGGATCAGCCCCAGCATTTT.

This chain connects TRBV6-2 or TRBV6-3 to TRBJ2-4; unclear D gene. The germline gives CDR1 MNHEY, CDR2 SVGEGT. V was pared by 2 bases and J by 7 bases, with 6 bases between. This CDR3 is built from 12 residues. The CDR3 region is CASSYAGNIQYF. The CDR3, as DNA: TGTGCCAGCAGTTACGCCGGGAACATTCAGTACTTC.

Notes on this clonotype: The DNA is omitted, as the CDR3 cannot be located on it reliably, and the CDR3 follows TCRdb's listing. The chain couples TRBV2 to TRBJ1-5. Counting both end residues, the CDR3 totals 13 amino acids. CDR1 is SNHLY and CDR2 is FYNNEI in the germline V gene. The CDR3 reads CASILAPLGPQHF.

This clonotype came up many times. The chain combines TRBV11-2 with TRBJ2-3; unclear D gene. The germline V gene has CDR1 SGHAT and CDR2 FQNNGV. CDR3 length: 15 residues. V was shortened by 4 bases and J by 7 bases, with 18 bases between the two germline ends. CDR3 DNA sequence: TGTGCCAGCAGCTCCCAGACTGCCGGCGTGAATACGCAGTATTTT. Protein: CASSSQTAGVNTQYF.

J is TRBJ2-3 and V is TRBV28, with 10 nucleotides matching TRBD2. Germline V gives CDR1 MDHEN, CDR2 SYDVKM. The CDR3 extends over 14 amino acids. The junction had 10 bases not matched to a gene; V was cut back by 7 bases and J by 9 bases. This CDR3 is CASTSAGGPQTQYF. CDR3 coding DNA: TGTGCCAGCACCTCAGCGGGGGGGCCGCAAACGCAGTATTTT.

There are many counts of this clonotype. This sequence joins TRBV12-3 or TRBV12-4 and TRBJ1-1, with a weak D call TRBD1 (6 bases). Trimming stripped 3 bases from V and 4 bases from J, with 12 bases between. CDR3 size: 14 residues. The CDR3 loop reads CASSLGGKGTEAFF. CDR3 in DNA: TGTGCCAGCAGTTTGGGGGGCAAGGGCACTGAAGCTTTCTTT.

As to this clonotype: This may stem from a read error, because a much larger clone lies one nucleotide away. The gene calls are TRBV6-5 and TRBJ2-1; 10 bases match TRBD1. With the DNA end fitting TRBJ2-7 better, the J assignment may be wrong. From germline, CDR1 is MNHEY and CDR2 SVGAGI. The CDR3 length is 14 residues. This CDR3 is CASGRDRGYNEQYF. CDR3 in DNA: TGTGCCAGCGGAAGGGACAGGGGATACAATGAGCAGTACTTC.

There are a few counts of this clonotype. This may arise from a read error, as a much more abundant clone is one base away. This chain's CDR3 is CASTAGASGYNEQYF. Here the CDR3 DNA reads TGTGCCAGCACCGCGGGGGCTAGCGGATACAATGAGCAGTACTTC. The rearrangement joins TRBV7-2 to TRBJ2-7, with a weak D call TRBD2 (7 bases). Germline CDR1 reads SGHTA; CDR2 reads FQGNSA. Trimming cost V 7 bases and J 7 bases, with 23 bases left between them. CDR3 length: 15 residues. Filled out from reference TRBV7-2 and TRBJ2-7, the complete variable domain reads GAGVSQSPSNKVTEKGKDVELRCDPISGHTALYWYRQSLGQGLEFLIYFQGNSAPDKSGLPSDRFSAERTGGSVSTLTIQRTQQEDSAVYLCASTAGASGYNEQYFGPGTRLTVT.

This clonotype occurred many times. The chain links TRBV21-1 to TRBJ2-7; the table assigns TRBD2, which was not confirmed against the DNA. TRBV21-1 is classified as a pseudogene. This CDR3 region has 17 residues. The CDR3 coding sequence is TGTGCCAGCAGCACCCCCAAAGGACGGAAGGGTAGGGACGAGCAGTACTTC. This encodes CASSTPKGRKGRDEQYF.

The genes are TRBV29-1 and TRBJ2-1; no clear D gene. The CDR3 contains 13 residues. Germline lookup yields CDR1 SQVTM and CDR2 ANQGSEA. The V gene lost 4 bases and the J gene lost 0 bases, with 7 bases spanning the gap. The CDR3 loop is CSVGPSSYNEQFF. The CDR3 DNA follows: TGCAGCGTTGGTCCCAGCTCCTACAATGAGCAGTTCTTC.

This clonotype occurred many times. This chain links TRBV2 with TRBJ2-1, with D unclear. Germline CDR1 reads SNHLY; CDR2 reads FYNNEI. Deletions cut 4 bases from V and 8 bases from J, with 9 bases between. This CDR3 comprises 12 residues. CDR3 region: CASSGGRDEQFF. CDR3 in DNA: TGTGCCAGCAGTGGGGGAAGGGATGAGCAGTTCTTC.

The CDR3 DNA is TGTGCCAGCAGCTTAGCGGGAGGGAGGGGCACCGGGGAGCTGTTTTTT. Encoded protein: CASSLAGGRGTGELFF. The rearrangement joins TRBV7-2 to TRBJ2-2; TRBD2 matches at 7 bases. The V gene end was trimmed by 0 bases and the J gene end by 4 bases; junction bases not matched to a gene: 5. The CDR3 has 16 amino acids. Germline lookup yields CDR1 SGHTA and CDR2 FQGNSA.